This is a list of T cell receptor beta chains from one sample in a study of blood T cell repertoires in COVID-19. The protocol was immunoSEQ multiplex PCR, while the TCRdb copy is restricted to in-frame clones and leaves out a portion. There are approximately 150,000 clones in the sample; approximately 84% occur only once, and around 4.8% lies in the top ten. Sequenced sample: peripheral blood. The receptors were sampled from a human donor in a cohort sampled during active COVID-19. The CDR3 runs from the conserved cysteine through the conserved F or W. Fields, in order: V gene, J gene, D gene, clone size, CDR3 DNA, CDR3 protein. A D gene is named only where the DNA matches it firmly. Clone size is stated in some rows and not others, as once, few, many or a class when expanded.

v_call: TRBV28
j_call: TRBJ1-1
d_call: TRBD1
clone_size: NA
cdr3_nt: TGTGCCAGCAGTTTAAATGACAGGGGGCTAGTCACTGAAGCTTTCTTT
cdr3_aa: CASSLNDRGLVTEAFF

v_call: TRBV19
j_call: TRBJ1-5
d_call: TRBD1
clone_size: once
cdr3_nt: TGTGCCAGTAGTACTTGGGACAGGGGGGACAATCAGCCCCAGCATTTT
cdr3_aa: CASSTWDRGDNQPQHF

v_call: TRBV28
j_call: TRBJ1-1
d_call: NA
clone_size: NA
cdr3_nt: TGTGCCACACTCGGCGGGGGCAGGTTTGAAGCTTTCTTT
cdr3_aa: CATLGGGRFEAFF

v_call: TRBV7-2
j_call: TRBJ2-5
d_call: TRBD1
clone_size: once
cdr3_nt: TGTGCCAGCAGCTCCCAAAGCAGGGGGCAAGAGACCCAGTACTTC
cdr3_aa: CASSSQSRGQETQYF

v_call: TRBV2
j_call: TRBJ2-3
d_call: NA
clone_size: NA
cdr3_nt: TGTGCCAGCAGTGGGGCGGGTACGCAGTATTTT
cdr3_aa: CASSGAGTQYF

v_call: TRBV9
j_call: TRBJ2-1
d_call: TRBD2
clone_size: NA
cdr3_nt: TGTGCCAGCAGCTCCGGGACTAATACCTACAATGAGCAGTTCTTC
cdr3_aa: CASSSGTNTYNEQFF

v_call: TRBV29-1
j_call: TRBJ2-3
d_call: NA
clone_size: NA
cdr3_nt: TGCAGCGTTGCGGAGGCACTCACAGATACGCAGTATTTT
cdr3_aa: CSVAEALTDTQYF

v_call: TRBV6-6
j_call: TRBJ1-2
d_call: NA
clone_size: NA
cdr3_nt: TGTGCCAGCAGTTACTCGAAAGGAGGCTATGGCTACACCTTC
cdr3_aa: CASSYSKGGYGYTF

v_call: TRBV6-5
j_call: TRBJ1-4
d_call: NA
clone_size: NA
cdr3_nt: TGTGCCAGCAGTTCCCCCGGGGTGGGTGAAAAACTGTTTTTT
cdr3_aa: CASSSPGVGEKLFF

v_call: TRBV3-1/TRBV3-2
j_call: TRBJ1-1
d_call: NA
clone_size: NA
cdr3_nt: TGTGCCAGCAGCCAAGTTTCTGCGTACACTGAAGCTTTCTTT
cdr3_aa: CASSQVSAYTEAFF

v_call: TRBV6-5
j_call: TRBJ1-3
d_call: NA
clone_size: NA
cdr3_nt: TGTGCCAGCAGTTACATGACGGGGGGCTCTGGAAACACCATATATTTT
cdr3_aa: CASSYMTGGSGNTIYF

v_call: TRBV5-5
j_call: TRBJ2-3
d_call: TRBD2
clone_size: once
cdr3_nt: TGTGCCAGCAGCTTGGAGGGGACTAGCGGGGGGGCCTTT
cdr3_aa: CASSLEGTSGGAF

v_call: TRBV7-9
j_call: TRBJ1-6
d_call: TRBD1
clone_size: few
cdr3_nt: TGTGCCAGCAGCCCCGCTGGTGGGACAGGATATTCACCCCTCCACTTT
cdr3_aa: CASSPAGGTGYSPLHF

v_call: TRBV5-1
j_call: TRBJ2-1
d_call: NA
clone_size: NA
cdr3_nt: TGCGCCAGCAGCTTTTACCTCCCTGACAGAGACGAGCAGTTCTTC
cdr3_aa: CASSFYLPDRDEQFF

v_call: TRBV19
j_call: TRBJ1-2
d_call: NA
clone_size: NA
cdr3_nt: TGTGCCAGTAGTATGCCGGAAGGACTCGGCTACACCTTC
cdr3_aa: CASSMPEGLGYTF

v_call: TRBV6-5
j_call: TRBJ2-1
d_call: NA
clone_size: NA
cdr3_nt: TGTGCCAGCAGTTACTCGGGACTCCGACCGAATGAGCAGTTCTTC
cdr3_aa: CASSYSGLRPNEQFF

v_call: TRBV20-1
j_call: TRBJ2-7
d_call: TRBD2
clone_size: NA
cdr3_nt: TGCAGTGCTAGTACGTTGCGGGGGAGCTCCTACGAGCAGTACTTC
cdr3_aa: CSASTLRGSSYEQYF

v_call: TRBV5-1
j_call: TRBJ2-1
d_call: TRBD2
clone_size: NA
cdr3_nt: TGCGCCAGCAGCTTGGCCCTAGCGGGGGACAATGAGCAGTTCTTC
cdr3_aa: CASSLALAGDNEQFF

v_call: TRBV18
j_call: TRBJ1-4
d_call: TRBD1
clone_size: once
cdr3_nt: TGTGCCAGCTCACCTCTCGCGACAGGGGCTAATGAAAAACTGTTTTTT
cdr3_aa: CASSPLATGANEKLFF

v_call: TRBV7-7
j_call: TRBJ1-4
d_call: NA
clone_size: NA
cdr3_nt: TGTGCTAGCAGCCCGACACCCGTGGGCGGGGGCTCGAATGAAAAACTGTTTTTT
cdr3_aa: CASSPTPVGGGSNEKLFF

v_call: TRBV6-6
j_call: TRBJ2-5
d_call: TRBD2
clone_size: NA
cdr3_nt: TGTGCCAGCAGTAGGACTAGCGGGGGGCGGGAGACCCAGTACTTC
cdr3_aa: CASSRTSGGRETQYF

v_call: TRBV11-2
j_call: TRBJ2-3
d_call: TRBD1
clone_size: few
cdr3_nt: TGTGCCAGCAGCGCCCTGACAGGGACCCACACGCAGTATTTT
cdr3_aa: CASSALTGTHTQYF

v_call: TRBV3-1/TRBV3-2
j_call: TRBJ2-1
d_call: TRBD2
clone_size: NA
cdr3_nt: TGTGCCAGCAGCCAAGAGGCGGGCGGGGGGGCCTTAGGTGAGCAGTTCTTC
cdr3_aa: CASSQEAGGGALGEQFF

v_call: TRBV27
j_call: TRBJ2-7
d_call: NA
clone_size: NA
cdr3_nt: TGTGCCAGCAGTTTACGTGGGGGCAGGGGATACGAGCAGTACTTC
cdr3_aa: CASSLRGGRGYEQYF

v_call: TRBV7-8
j_call: TRBJ2-5
d_call: TRBD2
clone_size: NA
cdr3_nt: TGTGCCAGCAGTTATAGCGGGGGAGAGACCCAGTACTTC
cdr3_aa: CASSYSGGETQYF

v_call: TRBV28
j_call: TRBJ1-5
d_call: NA
clone_size: NA
cdr3_nt: TGTGCCAGTAAAGGACGGGAAAGTTACCAGCCCCAGCATTTT
cdr3_aa: CASKGRESYQPQHF

v_call: TRBV7-9
j_call: TRBJ2-3
d_call: TRBD2
clone_size: NA
cdr3_nt: TGTGCCAGCAGCCCTAGCGGGAGCTCGGCCGATACGCAGTATTTT
cdr3_aa: CASSPSGSSADTQYF

v_call: TRBV4-2
j_call: TRBJ2-3
d_call: TRBD2
clone_size: NA
cdr3_nt: TGTGCCAGCAGGCTTAAAGCGGGGGGGAGCACAGATACGCAGTATTTT
cdr3_aa: CASRLKAGGSTDTQYF

v_call: TRBV18
j_call: TRBJ1-3
d_call: NA
clone_size: NA
cdr3_nt: TGTGCCAGCTCACCACAGGCGGGTATTCCAAGGACTCTCTCTGGAAACACCATATATTTT
cdr3_aa: CASSPQAGIPRTLSGNTIYF

v_call: TRBV7-9
j_call: TRBJ2-5
d_call: TRBD1
clone_size: NA
cdr3_nt: TGTGCCAGCAGCTCCCGGGCCGGCAGGGGGCGAGAGACCCAGTACTTC
cdr3_aa: CASSSRAGRGRETQYF

v_call: TRBV6-1
j_call: TRBJ2-2
d_call: NA
clone_size: NA
cdr3_nt: TGTGCCAGCAGTGATCCGGGGTCTCTAACCGGGGAGCTGTTTTTT
cdr3_aa: CASSDPGSLTGELFF

v_call: TRBV2
j_call: TRBJ1-4
d_call: NA
clone_size: NA
cdr3_nt: TGTGCTCTCGGCGGGCAGATTAATGAAAAACTGTTTTTT
cdr3_aa: CALGGQINEKLFF

v_call: TRBV28
j_call: TRBJ2-7
d_call: TRBD1
clone_size: NA
cdr3_nt: TGTGCCAGCAGTTTCTCCTTGACAGGGGGATACGAGCAGTACTTC
cdr3_aa: CASSFSLTGGYEQYF

v_call: TRBV5-1
j_call: TRBJ1-2
d_call: NA
clone_size: NA
cdr3_nt: TGCGCCAGCAGCTTGGAGGCGGACACCGTTGGCTACACCTTC
cdr3_aa: CASSLEADTVGYTF

v_call: TRBV30
j_call: TRBJ1-6
d_call: TRBD1
clone_size: NA
cdr3_nt: TGTGCCTGGTTCTCTAAAGGTTTTCGACAGGGGGCTCCCCTCCACTTT
cdr3_aa: CAWFSKGFRQGAPLHF

v_call: TRBV3-1/TRBV3-2
j_call: TRBJ2-1
d_call: NA
clone_size: few
cdr3_nt: TGTGCCAGCAGCCAAGGGAGGAGTTTAGGTGAGCAGTTCTTC
cdr3_aa: CASSQGRSLGEQFF

v_call: TRBV7-9
j_call: TRBJ1-3
d_call: NA
clone_size: NA
cdr3_nt: TGTGCCAGCAGCCGAGGCGGGGGGAACTCTGGAAACACCATATATTTT
cdr3_aa: CASSRGGGNSGNTIYF

v_call: TRBV6-6
j_call: TRBJ2-1
d_call: TRBD2
clone_size: NA
cdr3_nt: TGTGCCAGCAGTCAACCGACTAGCGGGAGTAGCAATGAGCAGTTCTTC
cdr3_aa: CASSQPTSGSSNEQFF

v_call: TRBV4-1
j_call: TRBJ1-5
d_call: TRBD1
clone_size: few
cdr3_nt: TGCGCCAGCAGCCTGGAGACAGGGATGGGTCAGCCCCAGCATTTT
cdr3_aa: CASSLETGMGQPQHF

v_call: TRBV4-1
j_call: TRBJ1-4
d_call: NA
clone_size: few
cdr3_nt: TGCGCCAGCAGCCAAGGACAGCGACGGACAGCGAATAATGAAAAACTGTTTTTT
cdr3_aa: CASSQGQRRTANNEKLFF

v_call: TRBV9
j_call: TRBJ1-4
d_call: NA
clone_size: few
cdr3_nt: TGTGCCAGCAGCGAGCAACAGGGCCTAAATGAAAAACTGTTTTTT
cdr3_aa: CASSEQQGLNEKLFF

v_call: TRBV4-1
j_call: TRBJ2-3
d_call: TRBD2
clone_size: NA
cdr3_nt: TGCGCCAGCAGCTCTTATGGGGAGCGGGAGGGCTCGGATACGCAGTATTTT
cdr3_aa: CASSSYGEREGSDTQYF

v_call: TRBV19
j_call: TRBJ1-1
d_call: TRBD1
clone_size: NA
cdr3_nt: TGTGCCAGTCAAACAGGGGGGGGGACTGAAGCTTTCTTT
cdr3_aa: CASQTGGGTEAFF

v_call: TRBV24-1
j_call: TRBJ1-4
d_call: TRBD1
clone_size: NA
cdr3_nt: TGTGCCACCAGTGACAATGGACAGGACCACACTGCAACTAATGAAAAACTGTTTTTT
cdr3_aa: CATSDNGQDHTATNEKLFF

v_call: TRBV19
j_call: TRBJ1-5
d_call: TRBD1
clone_size: NA
cdr3_nt: TGTGCCAGTAGTATAGATGGGGGACAGGGGAACTATCAGCCCCAGCATTTT
cdr3_aa: CASSIDGGQGNYQPQHF

v_call: TRBV6-2/TRBV6-3
j_call: TRBJ2-1
d_call: TRBD2
clone_size: NA
cdr3_nt: TGTGCCAGCAGTTACCCGGGGGCTAGCGGGAGAGGGAATGAGCAGTTCTTC
cdr3_aa: CASSYPGASGRGNEQFF

v_call: TRBV28
j_call: TRBJ1-1
d_call: TRBD1
clone_size: NA
cdr3_nt: TGTGCCAGCAGTTTACGCCCGGGACAGATGAACACTGAAGCTTTCTTT
cdr3_aa: CASSLRPGQMNTEAFF

v_call: TRBV29-1
j_call: TRBJ2-4
d_call: TRBD2
clone_size: once
cdr3_nt: TGCAGCGGAGGGGACTATTCGGGGGTAGCCAAAAACATTCAGTACTTC
cdr3_aa: CSGGDYSGVAKNIQYF

v_call: TRBV12-3/TRBV12-4
j_call: TRBJ2-1
d_call: TRBD2
clone_size: NA
cdr3_nt: TGTGCCAGCAGTTGGTTCCGGGGGGATGAGCAGTTCTTC
cdr3_aa: CASSWFRGDEQFF

v_call: TRBV20-1
j_call: TRBJ2-1
d_call: TRBD2
clone_size: once
cdr3_nt: TGCAGTGCTAGTAAGACTAGCGGGAGTTACAATGAGCAGTTCTTC
cdr3_aa: CSASKTSGSYNEQFF

v_call: TRBV6-5
j_call: TRBJ2-2
d_call: TRBD2
clone_size: NA
cdr3_nt: TGTGCCAGCAGGCAGACTAGCGGGAGCCCCGGGGAGCTGTTTTTT
cdr3_aa: CASRQTSGSPGELFF

v_call: TRBV3-1/TRBV3-2
j_call: TRBJ2-1
d_call: NA
clone_size: NA
cdr3_nt: TGTGCCAGCAGCCCAAGATATCGAGATGCGGGGGCGTCCTACAATGAGCAGTTCTTC
cdr3_aa: CASSPRYRDAGASYNEQFF

v_call: TRBV5-1
j_call: TRBJ2-3
d_call: TRBD2
clone_size: NA
cdr3_nt: TGCGCCAGCAGCCTAGCGGGAGGGGGAGATACGCAGTATTTT
cdr3_aa: CASSLAGGGDTQYF

v_call: TRBV3-1/TRBV3-2
j_call: TRBJ1-1
d_call: NA
clone_size: once
cdr3_nt: TGTGCCAGCAGCCAAGATTGGCAGGGGACTGAAGCTTTCTTT
cdr3_aa: CASSQDWQGTEAFF